The rows below give T cell receptor beta chains drawn from one sample of a study of breast tumors, draining lymph nodes, adjacent tissues. TCRdb passed the multiplex PCR reads through MiXCR, listing each CDR3 protein once. This sample has about 130,000 distinct CDR3 sequences, with approximately 21% found just once. The specimen sequenced was axillary lymph node tissue. These receptors all stem from a female donor with breast cancer. Some clones in this sample may be carry-over from other donors' samples. CDR3s include the opening cysteine and the closing phenylalanine or tryptophan. Fields, in order: V gene, J gene, CDR3 protein.

v_call: TRBV11-2
j_call: TRBJ1-4
cdr3_aa: CASSPRGQGEKLFF

v_call: TRBV10-1
j_call: TRBJ1-4
cdr3_aa: CASSTPDRGRANEKLFF

v_call: TRBV6-1
j_call: TRBJ2-2
cdr3_aa: CASSEAGSGRGTGELFF

v_call: TRBV9
j_call: TRBJ1-1
cdr3_aa: CASTPGGGSDTEAFF

v_call: TRBV4-2
j_call: TRBJ1-5
cdr3_aa: CASSQDVDQPQHF

v_call: TRBV6-5
j_call: TRBJ2-7
cdr3_aa: CASSYYPSGSEQYF

v_call: TRBV6-5
j_call: TRBJ2-1
cdr3_aa: CASSYLGLAGGSSYNEQFF

v_call: TRBV10-3
j_call: TRBJ2-1
cdr3_aa: CAAAEGPGNEQFF

v_call: TRBV5-6
j_call: TRBJ2-1
cdr3_aa: CASSLGGGRNEQFF

v_call: TRBV5-5
j_call: TRBJ1-4
cdr3_aa: CASRRGRGAGEKLFF

v_call: TRBV7-9
j_call: TRBJ2-7
cdr3_aa: CASSLEGDFSLEQYF

v_call: TRBV3-1
j_call: TRBJ2-2
cdr3_aa: CASSQAPAGNTGELFF

v_call: TRBV28
j_call: TRBJ1-5
cdr3_aa: CASSHGPSQPQHF

v_call: TRBV3-1
j_call: TRBJ2-3
cdr3_aa: CASSRGLAGASTDTQYF

v_call: TRBV27
j_call: TRBJ2-7
cdr3_aa: CASSPHGLSYEQYF

v_call: TRBV28
j_call: TRBJ1-2
cdr3_aa: CASSFVSAGTYGYTF

v_call: TRBV18
j_call: TRBJ2-5
cdr3_aa: CASSPLTGKGETQYF

v_call: TRBV10-3
j_call: TRBJ2-2
cdr3_aa: CAISDYSNTGELFF

v_call: TRBV5-5
j_call: TRBJ1-5
cdr3_aa: CASSLIAGGGQPQHF

v_call: TRBV12-3/TRBV12-4
j_call: TRBJ2-7
cdr3_aa: CASSMTTYEQYF

v_call: TRBV14
j_call: TRBJ2-7
cdr3_aa: CASSQASSSYEQYF

v_call: TRBV20-1
j_call: TRBJ2-5
cdr3_aa: CSASTPQAGGRETQYF

v_call: TRBV25-1
j_call: TRBJ1-2
cdr3_aa: CASSEEGASELKAGYTF

v_call: TRBV19
j_call: TRBJ2-1
cdr3_aa: CASSIWTGDNEQFF

v_call: TRBV28
j_call: TRBJ1-4
cdr3_aa: CASRWDAETNGKLFF

v_call: TRBV19
j_call: TRBJ2-7
cdr3_aa: CASSASGLYEQYF

v_call: TRBV6-1
j_call: TRBJ2-1
cdr3_aa: CASRSSASYNEQFF

v_call: TRBV7-8
j_call: TRBJ2-2
cdr3_aa: CATQGGGGWYTGELFF

v_call: TRBV11-2
j_call: TRBJ2-7
cdr3_aa: CASSDTRVAVRGQYF

v_call: TRBV6-2/TRBV6-3
j_call: TRBJ1-6
cdr3_aa: CASRGNYNSPLHF

v_call: TRBV14
j_call: TRBJ1-5
cdr3_aa: CASSQDLGRPVYSDQPQHF

v_call: TRBV6-1
j_call: TRBJ2-1
cdr3_aa: CASTPPGSRGDEQFF

v_call: TRBV6-5
j_call: TRBJ2-7
cdr3_aa: CASSYPTGNEQYF

v_call: TRBV18
j_call: TRBJ2-3
cdr3_aa: CASSAPGRLLTDTQYF

v_call: TRBV7-9
j_call: TRBJ2-5
cdr3_aa: CASSLAIGEMETQYF

v_call: TRBV12-3/TRBV12-4
j_call: TRBJ1-5
cdr3_aa: CASSNRDRYNQPQHF

v_call: TRBV20-1
j_call: TRBJ2-1
cdr3_aa: CSARDRRGLAYNEQFF

v_call: TRBV18
j_call: TRBJ2-7
cdr3_aa: CASSPRGTGGFYEQYF

v_call: TRBV28
j_call: TRBJ2-7
cdr3_aa: CASSFLYEQYF

v_call: TRBV28
j_call: TRBJ1-6
cdr3_aa: CASRDSHSPLHF

v_call: TRBV7-9
j_call: TRBJ1-4
cdr3_aa: CASSTSGNREKLFF

v_call: TRBV29-1
j_call: TRBJ2-5
cdr3_aa: CSVEDERGRGTQYF

v_call: TRBV20-1
j_call: TRBJ2-1
cdr3_aa: CSARPGREFF

v_call: TRBV6-5
j_call: TRBJ2-5
cdr3_aa: CASSPRDRQETQYF

v_call: TRBV6-5
j_call: TRBJ2-3
cdr3_aa: CASSTGTSGTDTQYF

v_call: TRBV28
j_call: TRBJ2-5
cdr3_aa: CASSFSLRQGRLETQYF

v_call: TRBV19
j_call: TRBJ2-2
cdr3_aa: CASMVPGAGELFF

v_call: TRBV4-1
j_call: TRBJ1-5
cdr3_aa: CASSQDWTDNQPQHF